This T cell receptor beta chain was identified in a study of blood T cell repertoires in COVID-19. At the level of the study: Spain, Italy and the United States supplied samples that represented acute and convalescent COVID-19. The cDNA or gDNA used as material had been derived from T cells, B-cell-depleted T cells, or PBMCs.

As handled by the study authors: Reference gene primers were amplified, and this amplification served to estimate nucleated cell counts. TCRdb's table, derived via immunoSEQ multiplex PCR, lists solely in-frame clones and lacks some. That table furnishes V, J and clone size, whereas the DNA furnished D and trimming. The sample includes around 190,000 clones, 60% to 85% of them seen just once. This clone was counted a few times. CDR3 size: 15 residues. CDR1 SQVTM and CDR2 ANQGSEA come from the germline V gene. V was pared by 4 bases and J by 0 bases, with 16 bases between. The receptor was derived from a woman between 45 and 60 years old with active or convalescent COVID-19. V gene TRBV29-1 combines with J gene TRBJ2-7; tentatively, D is TRBD2 (5 bases). Sequenced: peripheral blood. As DNA, the CDR3 is TGCAGCGTTGGGCCCCGAGGAGGAAGCTCCTACGAGCAGTACTTC. This codes for CSVGPRGGSSYEQYF.